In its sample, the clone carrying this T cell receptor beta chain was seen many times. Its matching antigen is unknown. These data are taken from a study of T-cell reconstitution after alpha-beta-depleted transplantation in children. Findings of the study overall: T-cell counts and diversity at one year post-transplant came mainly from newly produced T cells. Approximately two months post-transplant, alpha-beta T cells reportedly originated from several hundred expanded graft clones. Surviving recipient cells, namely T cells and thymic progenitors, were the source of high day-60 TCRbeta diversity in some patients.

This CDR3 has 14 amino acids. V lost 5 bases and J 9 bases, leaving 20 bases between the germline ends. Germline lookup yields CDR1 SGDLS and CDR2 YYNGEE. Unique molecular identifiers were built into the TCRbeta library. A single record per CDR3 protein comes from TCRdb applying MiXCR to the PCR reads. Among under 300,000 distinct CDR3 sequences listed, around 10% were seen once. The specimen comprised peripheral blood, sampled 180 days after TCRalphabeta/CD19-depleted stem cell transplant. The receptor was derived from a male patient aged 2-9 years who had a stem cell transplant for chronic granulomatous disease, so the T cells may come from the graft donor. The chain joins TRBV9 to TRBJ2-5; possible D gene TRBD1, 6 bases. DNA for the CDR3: TGTGCCAGCAGTACCGGGACATCCCAAAGGGCCCAGTACTTC. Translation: CASSTGTSQRAQYF.